These 21 T cell receptor beta chains came from one sample sequenced in a study of T cells in localized non-small cell lung cancer. TCRdb keeps only in-frame clones here, not all; method: immunoSEQ multiplex PCR. The sample holds approximately 31,000 clones, approximately 84% seen once. The specimen comprised peripheral blood, sampled before any cancer treatment. The source is a male donor older than 55 with stage III lung adenocarcinoma.

This rearrangement joins TRBV9 to TRBJ1-5; TRBD1 matches 10 bases. V shed 4 bases and J 4 bases; nucleotides not matched to a gene: 5. CDR1 SGDLS and CDR2 YYNGEE come from the germline V gene. The length of the CDR3 is 15 residues. CDR3 sequence (DNA): TGTGCCAGCAGCCCGGGACAGGGGACTAATCAGCCCCAGCATTTT. Residues: CASSPGQGTNQPQHF.

This sequence joins TRBV7-9 and TRBJ1-1; D uncertain. The CDR3 consists of 11 residues. CDR1 is SEHNR and CDR2 is FQNEAQ in the germline V gene (reference sequence). Trimming removed 3 bases at V and 6 bases at J, with 5 bases between. CDR3 DNA sequence: TGTGCCAGCAGCTTTATATCTGAAGCTTTCTTT. It codes for CASSFISEAFF.

The genes are TRBV7-2 and TRBJ2-3; tentatively, D is TRBD1 (6 bases). CDR1 and CDR2 (germline): SGHTA, FQGNSA. The CDR3 covers 14 residues. Trimming removed 2 bases from V and 4 bases from J, with 10 bases in between. The CDR3 sequence: CASSLNRAPDTQYF. CDR3 nucleotide sequence: TGTGCCAGCAGCTTAAACAGGGCACCAGATACGCAGTATTTT.

The chain couples TRBV9 to TRBJ1-1, with D uncertain. CDR1 SGDLS and CDR2 YYNGEE come from the germline V gene. V was shortened by 2 bases and J by 2 bases, with 16 bases between the two germline ends. The CDR3 is 16 amino acids. CDR3 nucleotide sequence: TGTGCCAGCAGCGTGGGTTCGAGGACGGCAAACACTGAAGCTTTCTTT. Translated, it gives CASSVGSRTANTEAFF.

CDR3 protein: CASSENESVYEQYF. The CDR3 DNA reads TGTGCCAGCAGTGAAAATGAGAGCGTCTACGAGCAGTACTTC. This sequence joins TRBV2 and TRBJ2-7; D is ambiguous. Germline V CDR1 and CDR2: SNHLY, FYNNEI. Trimming left V 2 bases short and J 3 bases short, with 11 bases between. The CDR3 is made up of 14 amino acids.

This chain joins TRBV11-2 and TRBJ2-7; 7 bases fit TRBD1. V shed 4 bases and J 2 bases; nucleotides not matched to a gene: 11. Germline CDR1 is SGHAT and CDR2 is FQNNGV. The CDR3 is made up of 16 amino acids. The CDR3 is CASSSPGQRTPYEQYF. The CDR3 region has the DNA TGTGCCAGCAGCTCACCGGGACAGCGTACCCCCTACGAGCAGTACTTC.

The chain employs TRBV7-2 and TRBJ2-1, with 8 bases identical to TRBD1. CDR1 is SGHTA and CDR2 is FQGNSA in the germline V gene. The CDR3 sequence is 16 residues long. V trimming: 5 bases; J trimming: 6 bases; junction bases outside the gene matches: 12. The CDR3 DNA is TGTGCCAGCAGCCCTCAGGGGGCAGGGGGACGCAATGAGCAGTTCTTC. Amino acids: CASSPQGAGGRNEQFF. The variable domain in full, with the rest retrieved from reference TRBV7-2 and TRBJ2-1, is GAGVSQSPSNKVTEKGKDVELRCDPISGHTALYWYRQSLGQGLEFLIYFQGNSAPDKSGLPSDRFSAERTGGSVSTLTIQRTQQEDSAVYLCASSPQGAGGRNEQFFGPGTRLTVL.

J is TRBJ1-1 and V is TRBV28, with TRBD1 as a possible D gene (5 bases). The CDR3 is 11 residues long. Germline CDR1 MDHEN, CDR2 SYDVKM. This CDR3 is CGAGVNTEAFF. The CDR3 DNA reads as TGTGGGGCGGGGGTGAACACTGAAGCTTTCTTT.

This rearrangement joins TRBV11-2 to TRBJ1-1; 9 bases fit TRBD1. The CDR3 is 15 residues long. The J segment lost 5 bases and the V segment lost 3 bases, leaving 7 bases of the junction unmatched. The germline CDR1 and CDR2 sequences are SGHAT and FQNNGV. As DNA, the CDR3 is TGTGCCAGCAGCTTCCCGCGGGACAGGGCTACTGAAGCTTTCTTT. Translation: CASSFPRDRATEAFF.

The chain employs TRBV29-1 and TRBJ1-1, with a weak D call TRBD1 (6 bases). The CDR3 consists of 15 residues. Trimming removed 7 bases from V and 0 bases from J, with 18 bases in between. Germline lookup yields CDR1 SQVTM and CDR2 ANQGSEA. In DNA form, the CDR3 reads TGCAGCGGGCGACAGGATCCCTTAATGAACACTGAAGCTTTCTTT. Translation gives CSGRQDPLMNTEAFF.

The chain employs TRBV5-1 and TRBJ1-2, with TRBD1 matching 7 bases. Germline V CDR1 and CDR2: SGHRS, YFSETQ. V dropped 4 bases and J dropped 3; count of bases not matched to a gene: 6. This CDR3 is 14 amino acids long. DNA of the CDR3: TGCGCCAGCAGCGCCTCAGGGGGTCACTATGGCTACACCTTC. Translating gives CASSASGGHYGYTF.

The rearrangement joins TRBV18 to TRBJ1-4, with 9 bases identical to TRBD1. From germline, CDR1 is KGHSH and CDR2 LQKENI. The ends lost 3 bases at V and 5 bases at J; junction bases unmatched: 7. This CDR3 is built from 16 residues. CDR3 sequence: CASSPNTGTGNEKLFF. The CDR3 DNA follows: TGTGCCAGCTCACCGAATACGGGGACAGGGAATGAAAAACTGTTTTTT.

The gene calls are TRBV28 and TRBJ1-6; D may be TRBD1 (5 bases). Germline V gene lookup returns CDR1 MDHEN and CDR2 SYDVKM. The CDR3 is 13 amino acids. Deletions cut 5 bases from V and 7 bases from J, with 9 bases between. The CDR3 DNA sequence: TGTGCCAGCAGTGGGGGTACGAATTCACCCCTCCACTTT. It codes for CASSGGTNSPLHF.

V usage is TRBV14 and J usage is TRBJ2-5; D may match TRBD1 or TRBD2 (5 bases each). Germline V gives CDR1 SGHDN, CDR2 FVKESK. The CDR3 covers 17 residues. Trimming cost V 4 bases and J 3 bases, with 21 bases left between them. The CDR3 region is CASSPDRGVVLEETQYF. CDR3 sequence (DNA): TGTGCCAGCAGCCCAGATCGAGGGGTAGTCTTGGAAGAGACCCAGTACTTC. The full variable domain, its missing parts supplied by reference TRBV14 and TRBJ2-5, is EAGVTQFPSHSVIEKGQTVTLRCDPISGHDNLYWYRRVMGKEIKFLLHFVKESKQDESGMPNNRFLAERTGGTYSTLKVQPAELEDSGVYFCASSPDRGVVLEETQYFGPGTRLLVL.

The chain combines TRBV5-4 with TRBJ2-7, with D hard to call. This CDR3 has 14 amino acids. The germline V gene encodes CDR1 SGHNT and CDR2 YYREEE (reference sequence). V was pared by 1 base and J by 7 bases, with 15 bases between. CDR3 loop: CASSLNPMWSEQYF. DNA for the CDR3: TGTGCCAGCAGCTTGAACCCAATGTGGTCGGAGCAGTACTTC.

The V and J genes are TRBV5-4 and TRBJ2-5; no clear D. This CDR3 is 14 amino acids long. The ends were cut back, 1 base at V and 4 bases at J, with 11 bases in the middle. In germline, CDR1 is SGHNT, CDR2 YYREEE (reference sequence). The CDR3 loop is CASSLLRYPETQYF. CDR3 coding DNA: TGTGCCAGCAGCTTGTTGAGGTACCCAGAGACCCAGTACTTC.

The CDR3 coding sequence is TGTGCCAGCTCGTTCCCCGGCTCTGGGGCCAACGTCCTGACTTTC. Amino acids: CASSFPGSGANVLTF. This rearrangement joins TRBV18 to TRBJ2-6; the D is unclear. The ends were cut back, 6 bases at V and 0 bases at J, with 9 bases in the middle. The CDR3 has 15 amino acids. The germline gives CDR1 KGHSH, CDR2 LQKENI.

The gene calls are TRBV6-6 and TRBJ1-4, with D uncertain. From germline, CDR1 is MNHNY and CDR2 SVGAGI (reference sequence). The V and J ends lost 6 bases and 7 bases respectively, with 9 bases between them. The CDR3 length is 12 residues. In DNA, the CDR3 is TGTGCCAGCAGGATTACAGCTGAAAAACTGTTTTTT. Translating gives CASRITAEKLFF.

The chain employs TRBV10-3 and TRBJ1-2; D gene ambiguous. CDR3 length: 15 amino acids. The germline gives CDR1 ENHRY, CDR2 SYGVKD. V was trimmed by 0 bases and J by 6 bases, leaving 14 bases between them. The CDR3 nucleotides read TGTGCCATCAGTGAGTCGATACGGGGTGTCAATGGCTACACCTTC. Translated, it gives CAISESIRGVNGYTF.

The chain joins TRBV11-2 to TRBJ2-1, with D possibly TRBD2 on 6 matching bases. Germline V gives CDR1 SGHAT, CDR2 FQNNGV. Trimming removed 0 bases at V and 4 bases at J, with 10 bases between. The CDR3 is 15 residues long. The CDR3 reads CASSLESGLYNEQFF. The CDR3, as DNA: TGTGCCAGCAGCTTAGAAAGCGGGCTATACAATGAGCAGTTCTTC.

A single count supports this clone. The chain links TRBV18 to TRBJ2-7, with unresolved D. This CDR3 comprises 15 residues. V was clipped by 0 bases and J by 7 bases, with 16 bases between them. Germline values: CDR1 KGHSH, CDR2 LQKENI. The CDR3 region is CASSPPWALDGEQYF. For the CDR3, the DNA is TGTGCCAGCTCACCACCGTGGGCCTTGGACGGGGAGCAGTACTTC.